This T cell receptor (beta chain) was obtained from a study of blood T cell repertoires in COVID-19. Germline loops: CDR1 MNHEY, CDR2 SVGEGT. V lost 0 bases, J lost 1 base, and 19 bases lay in between. The CDR3 runs to 19 residues. Assay used: immunoSEQ multiplex PCR; TCRdb lists only in-frame clones, some missing. In the table there are about 190,000 clones, about 85% of which are singletons. The material sequenced was peripheral blood. The V call is TRBV6-2 or TRBV6-3, the J call TRBJ1-5, with a weak D call TRBD1 (6 bases). The sequence was obtained from a man aged 25-45 years with acute or convalescent COVID-19. The CDR3 DNA reads TGTGCCAGCAGTTACTCACAGGGAGCGGGAGAAGGGAGCAATCAGCCCCAGCATTTT. It encodes CASSYSQGAGEGSNQPQHF.